This paragraph covers one T cell receptor beta chain sequence. The sample originates from a study of blood T cell repertoires in COVID-19. At the level of the study: Acute-phase and convalescent COVID-19 samples originated in the United States, Italy and Spain. PBMCs, B-cell-depleted T cells, or T cells provided the cDNA or gDNA that made up the material.

Germline trimming cut 2 bases from V and 1 base from J; bases unmatched to any gene: 6. The CDR3 is made up of 18 amino acids. Germline assignment: CDR1 LNHDA and CDR2 SQIVND (reference sequence). Source study methods: Reference gene primer amplification yielded estimated nucleated cell counts. Produced via immunoSEQ multiplex PCR; TCRdb's table is partial and in-frame only. D and trimming were read from the DNA, whereas the V and J calls and clone size are those reported in that table. The sample holds 150,000 to 200,000 clones, 85% to 90% seen once. The sample taken for sequencing was peripheral blood. The origin of this receptor is a man younger than 35 with acute or convalescent COVID-19. This chain connects TRBV19 to TRBJ1-5; 12 bases line up with TRBD1. This CDR3 reads CASSIPGQGAKSNQPQHF. CDR3 coding DNA: TGTGCCAGTAGTATACCGGGACAGGGGGCAAAAAGCAATCAGCCCCAGCATTTT.